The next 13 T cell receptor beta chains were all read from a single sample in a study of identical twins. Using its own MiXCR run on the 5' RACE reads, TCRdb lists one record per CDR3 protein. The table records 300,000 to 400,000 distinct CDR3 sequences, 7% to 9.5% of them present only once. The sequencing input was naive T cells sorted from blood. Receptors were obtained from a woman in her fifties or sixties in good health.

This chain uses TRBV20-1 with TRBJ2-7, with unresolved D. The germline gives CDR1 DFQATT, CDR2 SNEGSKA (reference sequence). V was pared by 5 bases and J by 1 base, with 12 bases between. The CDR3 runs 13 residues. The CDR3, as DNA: TGCAGTGCTGCGCTACCCCAATCCTACGAGCAGTACTTC. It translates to CSAALPQSYEQYF.

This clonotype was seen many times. The CDR3 region is CSARAGLATNEQFF. In DNA, the CDR3 is TGCAGCGCTAGGGCGGGACTAGCGACCAATGAGCAGTTCTTC. The V call is TRBV29-1, the J call TRBJ2-1, with 10 bases fitting TRBD2. Germline V gene sequence: CDR1 SQVTM, CDR2 ANQGSEA. V was pared by 7 bases and J by 6 bases, with 9 bases of the junction left unmatched. The CDR3 is 14 amino acids.

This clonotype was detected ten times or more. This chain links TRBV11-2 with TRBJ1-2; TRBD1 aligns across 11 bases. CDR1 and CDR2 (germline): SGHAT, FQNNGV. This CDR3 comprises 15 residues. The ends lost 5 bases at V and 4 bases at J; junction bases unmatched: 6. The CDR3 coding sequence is TGTGCCAGCAGCGACAGGACAGGGGGCGCCTATGGCTACACCTTC. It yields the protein CASSDRTGGAYGYTF.

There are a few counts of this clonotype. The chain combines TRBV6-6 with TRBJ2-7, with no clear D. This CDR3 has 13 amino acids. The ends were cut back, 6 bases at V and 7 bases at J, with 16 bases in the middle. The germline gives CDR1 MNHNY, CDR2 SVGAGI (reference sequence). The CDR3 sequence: CASSHDNGGEQYF. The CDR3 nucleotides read TGTGCCAGCAGCCACGACAATGGCGGAGAGCAGTACTTC.

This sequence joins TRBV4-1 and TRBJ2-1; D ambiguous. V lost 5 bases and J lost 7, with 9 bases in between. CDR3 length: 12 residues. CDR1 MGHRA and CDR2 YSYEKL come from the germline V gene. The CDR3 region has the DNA TGCGCCAGCAGCGCCCTGTGGAATGAGCAGTTCTTC. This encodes CASSALWNEQFF.

CDR3 DNA: TGTGCCAGCAGCTTAGCCTGGGCAGGGGCTGGGGACACTGAAGCTTTCTTT. Encoded protein: CASSLAWAGAGDTEAFF. This chain links TRBV11-2 with TRBJ1-1; possibly TRBD1 for D (6 bases). CDR1 and CDR2 from the germline V gene are SGHAT and FQNNGV. The CDR3 totals 17 residues. V lost 1 base and J 3 bases, leaving 18 bases between the germline ends.

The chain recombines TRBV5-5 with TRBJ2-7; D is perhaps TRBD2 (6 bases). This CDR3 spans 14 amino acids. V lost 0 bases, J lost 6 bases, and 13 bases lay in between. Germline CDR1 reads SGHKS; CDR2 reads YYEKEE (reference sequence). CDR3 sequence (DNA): TGTGCCAGCAGCTTGGCGGGAGACTCTCTCGAGCAGTACGTC. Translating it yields CASSLAGDSLEQYV.

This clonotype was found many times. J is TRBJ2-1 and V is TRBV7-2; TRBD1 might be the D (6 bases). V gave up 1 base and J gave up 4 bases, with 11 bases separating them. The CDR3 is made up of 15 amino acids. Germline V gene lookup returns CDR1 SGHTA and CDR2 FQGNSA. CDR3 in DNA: TGTGCCAGCAGCTTAGAGGACAGCTATTACAATGAGCAGTTCTTC. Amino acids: CASSLEDSYYNEQFF.

In nucleotides, the CDR3 is TGTGCCAGCACCCTGAGAGGTATCGCCAAAAACATTCAGTACTTC. Translated, it gives CASTLRGIAKNIQYF. The chain uses TRBV12-3 or TRBV12-4 and TRBJ2-4; D not certain. This CDR3 comprises 15 residues. The ends were cut back, 7 bases at V and 1 base at J, with 14 bases in the middle.

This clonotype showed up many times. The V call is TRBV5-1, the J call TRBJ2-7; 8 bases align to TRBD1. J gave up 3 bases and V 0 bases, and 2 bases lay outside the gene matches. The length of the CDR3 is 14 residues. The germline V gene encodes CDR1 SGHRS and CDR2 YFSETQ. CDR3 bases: TGCGCCAGCAGCTTGGGGACAGGGATCTACGAGCAGTACTTC. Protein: CASSLGTGIYEQYF. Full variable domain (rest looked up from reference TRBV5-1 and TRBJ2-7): KAGVTQTPRYLIKTRGQQVTLSCSPISGHRSVSWYQQTPGQGLQFLFEYFSETQRNKGNFPGRFSGRQFSNSRSEMNVSTLELGDSALYLCASSLGTGIYEQYFGPGTRLTVT.

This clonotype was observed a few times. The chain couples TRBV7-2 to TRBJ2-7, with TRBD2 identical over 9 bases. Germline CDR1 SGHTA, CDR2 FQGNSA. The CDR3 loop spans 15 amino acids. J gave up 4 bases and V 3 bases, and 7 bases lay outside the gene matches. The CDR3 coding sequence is TGTGCCAGCAGCTTGGTAGCGGGAGAAAGTTACGAGCAGTACGTC. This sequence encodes CASSLVAGESYEQYV.

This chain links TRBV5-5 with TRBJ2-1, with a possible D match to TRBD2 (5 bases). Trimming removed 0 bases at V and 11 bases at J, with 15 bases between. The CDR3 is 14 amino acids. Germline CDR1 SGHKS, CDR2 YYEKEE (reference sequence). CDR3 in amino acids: CASSLGSGIEKQFF. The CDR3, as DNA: TGTGCCAGCAGCTTGGGGTCGGGGATTGAGAAGCAGTTCTTC.

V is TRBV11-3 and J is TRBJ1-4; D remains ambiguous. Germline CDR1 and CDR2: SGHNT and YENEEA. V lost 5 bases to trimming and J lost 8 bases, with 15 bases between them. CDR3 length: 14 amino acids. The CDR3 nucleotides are TGTGCCAGCAGCGAAAACGTCGCTGGAGAAAAACTGTTTTTT. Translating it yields CASSENVAGEKLFF. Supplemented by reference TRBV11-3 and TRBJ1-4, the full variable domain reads EAGVVQSPRYKIIEKKQPVAFWCNPISGHNTLYWYLQNLGQGPELLIRYENEEAVDDSQLPKDRFSAERLKGVDSTLKIQPAELGDSAVYLCASSENVAGEKLFFGSGTQLSVL.